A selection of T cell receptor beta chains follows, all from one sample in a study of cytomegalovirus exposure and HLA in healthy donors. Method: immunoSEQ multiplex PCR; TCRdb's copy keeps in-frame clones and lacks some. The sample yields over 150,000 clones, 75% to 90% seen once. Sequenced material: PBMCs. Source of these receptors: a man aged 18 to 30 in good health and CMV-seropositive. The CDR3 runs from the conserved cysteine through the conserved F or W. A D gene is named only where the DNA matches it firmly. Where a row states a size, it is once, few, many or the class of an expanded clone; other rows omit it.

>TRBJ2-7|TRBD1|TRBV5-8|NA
CASSLYWTGGNEQYF
TGTGCCAGCAGCCTCTACTGGACAGGGGGTAACGAGCAGTACTTC
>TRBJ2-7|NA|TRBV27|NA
CASSQRGTYEQYF
TGTGCCAGCAGTCAGAGGGGGACCTACGAGCAGTACTTC
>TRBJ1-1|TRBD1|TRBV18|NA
CASSPIRGHVDTEAFF
TGTGCCAGCTCACCAATCAGGGGGCATGTGGACACTGAAGCTTTCTTT
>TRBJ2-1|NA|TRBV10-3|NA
CAISGLGQKWFF
TGTGCCATCAGTGGCCTTGGACAAAAGTGGTTCTTC
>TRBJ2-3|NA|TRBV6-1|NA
CASSRLLGEDTQYF
TGTGCCAGCAGTCGACTACTTGGCGAAGATACGCAGTATTTT
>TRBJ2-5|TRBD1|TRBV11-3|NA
CASSSLGQGELETQYF
TGTGCCAGCAGCTCCCTAGGACAGGGGGAGTTAGAGACCCAGTACTTC
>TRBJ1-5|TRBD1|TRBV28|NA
CASSLPRDRGNQPQHF
TGTGCCAGCAGTTTGCCCCGGGACAGGGGGAATCAGCCCCAGCATTTT
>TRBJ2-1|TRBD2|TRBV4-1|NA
CASRLAGDEQFF
TGCGCCAGCAGACTAGCGGGAGACGAGCAGTTCTTC
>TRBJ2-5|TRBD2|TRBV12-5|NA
CASGWGFGTSGGEGWETQYF
TGTGCTAGTGGTTGGGGATTCGGGACTAGCGGGGGAGAAGGGTGGGAGACCCAGTACTTC
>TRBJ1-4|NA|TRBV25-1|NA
CASSESLGTNEKLFF
TGTGCCAGCAGTGAAAGTCTGGGCACGAATGAAAAACTGTTTTTT
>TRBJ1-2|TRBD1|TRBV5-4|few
CASSLALGQGGGYTF
TGTGCCAGCAGCTTGGCGCTGGGACAGGGGGGAGGCTACACCTTC
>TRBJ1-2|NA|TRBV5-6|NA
CASSSTNYGYTF
TGTGCCAGCAGCTCAACTAACTATGGCTACACCTTC
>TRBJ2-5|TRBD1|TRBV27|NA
CASSSGTGGVETQYF
TGTGCCAGCAGTTCGGGGACAGGGGGCGTGGAGACCCAGTACTTC
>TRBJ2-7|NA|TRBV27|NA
CASSLLTGSYEQYF
TGTGCCAGCAGTTTATTGACAGGCTCCTACGAGCAGTACTTC
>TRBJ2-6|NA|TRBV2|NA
CASSEGVWASGANVLTF
TGTGCCAGCAGTGAAGGGGTCTGGGCCTCTGGGGCCAACGTCCTGACTTTC
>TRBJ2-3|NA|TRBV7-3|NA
CASSEGQSTDTQYF
TGTGCCAGCAGCGAAGGACAGAGCACAGATACGCAGTATTTT
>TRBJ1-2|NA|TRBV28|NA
CASSLGGSLWGYTF
TGTGCCAGCAGTTTGGGAGGGTCCCTTTGGGGCTACACCTTC
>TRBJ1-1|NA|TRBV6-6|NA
CASSFRGAETEAFF
TGTGCCAGCAGTTTCCGGGGGGCTGAGACTGAAGCTTTCTTT
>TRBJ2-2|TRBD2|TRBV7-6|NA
CASSHSGVNTGELFF
TGTGCCAGCAGCCATAGCGGGGTGAACACCGGGGAGCTGTTTTTT
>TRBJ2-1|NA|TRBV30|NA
CAWSVRTGYNEQFF
TGTGCCTGGAGTGTCCGGACGGGATACAATGAGCAGTTCTTC
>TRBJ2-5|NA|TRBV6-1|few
CASSDGGGAETQYF
TGTGCCAGCAGTGATGGAGGGGGCGCGGAGACCCAGTACTTC
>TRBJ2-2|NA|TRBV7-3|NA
CASSLSVGELFF
TGTGCCAGCAGCTTGTCGGTCGGGGAGCTGTTTTTT
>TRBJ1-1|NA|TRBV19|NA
CASSIYGNTEAFF
TGTGCCAGTAGTATTTACGGTAACACTGAAGCTTTCTTT